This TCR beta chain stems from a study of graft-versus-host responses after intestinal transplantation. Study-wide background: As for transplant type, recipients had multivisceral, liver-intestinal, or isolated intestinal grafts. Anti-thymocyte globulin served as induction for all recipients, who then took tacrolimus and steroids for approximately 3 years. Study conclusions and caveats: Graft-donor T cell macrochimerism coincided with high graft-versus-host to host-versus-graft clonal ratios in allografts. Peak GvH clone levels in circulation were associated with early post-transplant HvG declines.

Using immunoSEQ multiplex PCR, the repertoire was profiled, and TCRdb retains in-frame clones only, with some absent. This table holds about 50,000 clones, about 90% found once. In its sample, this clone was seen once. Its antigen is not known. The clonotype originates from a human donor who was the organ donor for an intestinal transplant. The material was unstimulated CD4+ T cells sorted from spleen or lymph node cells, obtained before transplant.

CDR3 nucleotides: TGTGCCAGCAGTTTAGAAAACGGCGGCGGCATTCAGTACTTC. Translated, it gives CASSLENGGGIQYF. This chain connects TRBV28 to TRBJ2-4; D remains ambiguous. There are 14 residues in the CDR3. V lost 2 bases, J lost 9 bases, and 14 bases lay in between. From germline, CDR1 is MDHEN and CDR2 SYDVKM.